A selection of T cell receptor beta chains follows, all from one sample in a study of CD8 T cells in ankylosing spondylitis. TCRdb re-called the 5' RACE reads with MiXCR, one entry per CDR3 protein. Of about 510,000 distinct CDR3 sequences in the sample, under 5.5% were seen once. The sample taken for sequencing was blood, either unsorted or a sorted T cell fraction (not recorded which). The receptors stem from a male donor with ankylosing spondylitis. Each CDR3 is given with its conserved first and last residue. Each record gives: V gene, D gene, clone size, J gene, CDR3 DNA, CDR3 protein. D genes are given only for firm matches. Expanded clones get a size class; other rows say once, few or many, or leave the size out.

v_call: TRBV20-1; d_call: TRBD1; clone_size: few; j_call: TRBJ1-5; cdr3_nt: TGCAGTGCCGGAAGAGCAGGGGACAGCCAGCCCCAGCATTTT; cdr3_aa: CSAGRAGDSQPQHF
v_call: TRBV6-5; d_call: -; clone_size: many; j_call: TRBJ1-1; cdr3_nt: TGTGCCAGCAGTTACTGGGCATCGAACACTGAAGCTTTCTTT; cdr3_aa: CASSYWASNTEAFF
v_call: TRBV12-3/TRBV12-4; d_call: -; clone_size: many; j_call: TRBJ1-1; cdr3_nt: TGTGCCAGCAGTTTCTCAGGGGTGAACACTGAAGCTTTCTTT; cdr3_aa: CASSFSGVNTEAFF
v_call: TRBV28; d_call: -; clone_size: many; j_call: TRBJ1-1; cdr3_nt: TGTGCCAGCAGAATGGCAGGGGAAGCTTTCTTT; cdr3_aa: CASRMAGEAFF
v_call: TRBV7-2; d_call: -; clone_size: many; j_call: TRBJ1-5; cdr3_nt: TGTGCCAGCAGCTCTGGGAGGGGAGATAGCAATCAGCCCCAGCATTTT; cdr3_aa: CASSSGRGDSNQPQHF
v_call: TRBV14; d_call: TRBD2; clone_size: -; j_call: TRBJ2-1; cdr3_nt: TGTGCCAGCAGCCAAGGCGGGAGCATATACAATGAGCAGTTCTTC; cdr3_aa: CASSQGGSIYNEQFF
v_call: TRBV6-5; d_call: -; clone_size: many; j_call: TRBJ1-2; cdr3_nt: TGTGCCAGCAGTTACTCAGAGAGTAACTATGGCTACACCTTC; cdr3_aa: CASSYSESNYGYTF
v_call: TRBV15; d_call: -; clone_size: many; j_call: TRBJ2-2; cdr3_nt: TGTGCCACCAGCAGAGAACCTAAGGCCGGGGAGCTGTTTTTT; cdr3_aa: CATSREPKAGELFF
v_call: TRBV6-1; d_call: TRBD1; clone_size: many; j_call: TRBJ1-5; cdr3_nt: TGTGCCAGCAGACCACAGGGGGCAGGTTATCAGCCCCAGCATTTT; cdr3_aa: CASRPQGAGYQPQHF
v_call: TRBV28; d_call: TRBD1; clone_size: -; j_call: TRBJ1-3; cdr3_nt: TGTGCCAGCAGTAGGACCGGGACAGGGTCTTTAAACACCATATATTTT; cdr3_aa: CASSRTGTGSLNTIYF
v_call: TRBV4-2; d_call: TRBD1; clone_size: many; j_call: TRBJ1-1; cdr3_nt: TGTGCCAGCAGCAAAGGGCCCGGCCAGGGGGGGACTGAAGCTTTCTTT; cdr3_aa: CASSKGPGQGGTEAFF
v_call: TRBV20-1; d_call: -; clone_size: -; j_call: TRBJ1-4; cdr3_nt: TGCAGTGCTACGCAGCCAACTAATGAAAAACTGTTTTTT; cdr3_aa: CSATQPTNEKLFF
v_call: TRBV10-2; d_call: -; clone_size: many; j_call: TRBJ1-2; cdr3_nt: TGCGCCAGCAGTGGAAGACAGCGTGGGTCTGGCTATGGCTACACCTTC; cdr3_aa: CASSGRQRGSGYGYTF
v_call: TRBV27; d_call: -; clone_size: many; j_call: TRBJ2-2; cdr3_nt: TGTGCCAGCAGTTTATCGGTTCGACAGCTACCGAACACCGGGGAGCTGTTTTTT; cdr3_aa: CASSLSVRQLPNTGELFF
v_call: TRBV5-1; d_call: -; clone_size: many; j_call: TRBJ2-7; cdr3_nt: TGCGCCAGCAGCCCCCCCGCCTCCTACGAGCAGTACTTC; cdr3_aa: CASSPPASYEQYF
v_call: TRBV25-1; d_call: TRBD1; clone_size: many; j_call: TRBJ1-2; cdr3_nt: TGTGCCAGCAGTGATTCCCTCGACAGGGGGGGAGTCTATGGCTACACCTTC; cdr3_aa: CASSDSLDRGGVYGYTF
v_call: TRBV6-1; d_call: -; clone_size: many; j_call: TRBJ2-7; cdr3_nt: TGTGCCAGCAGCCGGGACCAAGCCTACGATGAGCAGTACTTC; cdr3_aa: CASSRDQAYDEQYF
v_call: TRBV5-1; d_call: -; clone_size: few; j_call: TRBJ2-3; cdr3_nt: TGCGCCAGCAGTCTTGGAATAGGGGCCACTAGCACAGATACGCAGTATTTT; cdr3_aa: CASSLGIGATSTDTQYF
v_call: TRBV30; d_call: -; clone_size: few; j_call: TRBJ1-2; cdr3_nt: TGTGCCTGGAGTGTAAGTCAGGCGGGTGGAGGCTACACCTTC; cdr3_aa: CAWSVSQAGGGYTF
v_call: TRBV29-1; d_call: -; clone_size: many; j_call: TRBJ2-3; cdr3_nt: TGCAGCGCCCGAAGGGACAGCACAGATACGCAGTATTTT; cdr3_aa: CSARRDSTDTQYF
v_call: TRBV7-7; d_call: -; clone_size: -; j_call: TRBJ2-2; cdr3_nt: TGTGCTAGCAGCTTAGACGGAGGGATCACCGGGGAGCTGTTTTTT; cdr3_aa: CASSLDGGITGELFF
v_call: TRBV5-6; d_call: -; clone_size: many; j_call: TRBJ2-5; cdr3_nt: TGTGCCAGCAGCTTGAGGTCAATCCAAGAGACCCAGTACTTC; cdr3_aa: CASSLRSIQETQYF
v_call: TRBV20-1; d_call: -; clone_size: -; j_call: TRBJ1-5; cdr3_nt: TGCAGTGCTAGAGTTAGTAGAAATCAGCCCCAGCATTTT; cdr3_aa: CSARVSRNQPQHF
v_call: TRBV20-1; d_call: TRBD2; clone_size: -; j_call: TRBJ2-5; cdr3_nt: TGCAGTGCGCCGCTAGCGGGAGGCAGGGAGACCCAGTACTTC; cdr3_aa: CSAPLAGGRETQYF
v_call: TRBV28; d_call: -; clone_size: many; j_call: TRBJ1-1; cdr3_nt: TGTGCCACCCGCCGACAACAAGCTACTGAAGCTTTCTTT; cdr3_aa: CATRRQQATEAFF
v_call: TRBV20-1; d_call: -; clone_size: many; j_call: TRBJ2-3; cdr3_nt: TGCAGTGCTAGAGCTAGCACAGATACGCAGTATTTT; cdr3_aa: CSARASTDTQYF
v_call: TRBV20-1; d_call: -; clone_size: many; j_call: TRBJ2-3; cdr3_nt: TGCAGTGCTAGAGATCTGGCCCCAGATACGCAGTATTTT; cdr3_aa: CSARDLAPDTQYF
v_call: TRBV29-1; d_call: -; clone_size: many; j_call: TRBJ2-7; cdr3_nt: TGCAGCGTTGAGAAAACCCCGAACGAGCAGTACTTC; cdr3_aa: CSVEKTPNEQYF
v_call: TRBV4-3; d_call: -; clone_size: few; j_call: TRBJ1-2; cdr3_nt: TGCGCCAGCAGCCAAAACTTTAACTATGGCTACACCTTC; cdr3_aa: CASSQNFNYGYTF
v_call: TRBV29-1; d_call: -; clone_size: many; j_call: TRBJ2-1; cdr3_nt: TGCAGCGTTGGGCTAGTTCTAAAGGGTGAGCAGTTCTTC; cdr3_aa: CSVGLVLKGEQFF
v_call: TRBV24-1; d_call: TRBD1; clone_size: many; j_call: TRBJ2-3; cdr3_nt: TGTGCCACCAGCCCCTTGGGGACAGGGGCAGATACGCAGTATTTT; cdr3_aa: CATSPLGTGADTQYF
v_call: TRBV3-1; d_call: -; clone_size: many; j_call: TRBJ2-2; cdr3_nt: TGTGCCAGCAGCGACAACGGGGAGCTGTTTTTT; cdr3_aa: CASSDNGELFF
v_call: TRBV6-1; d_call: -; clone_size: -; j_call: TRBJ2-3; cdr3_nt: TGTGCCAGCACCGACGCGGGCGGCCTGGGAGATACGCAGTATTTT; cdr3_aa: CASTDAGGLGDTQYF
v_call: TRBV11-3; d_call: -; clone_size: -; j_call: TRBJ2-3; cdr3_nt: TGTGCCAGCAGCTCCGGACCCTCCGGAGATACGCAGTATTTT; cdr3_aa: CASSSGPSGDTQYF
v_call: TRBV20-1; d_call: TRBD2; clone_size: -; j_call: TRBJ2-1; cdr3_nt: TGCAGTACGACGACTAGCGTCTCCTACAATGAGCAGTTCTTC; cdr3_aa: CSTTTSVSYNEQFF
v_call: TRBV18; d_call: -; clone_size: few; j_call: TRBJ1-1; cdr3_nt: TGTGCCAGCTCGCCGACAGGTTCCACTGAAGCTTTCTTT; cdr3_aa: CASSPTGSTEAFF
v_call: TRBV7-2; d_call: TRBD2; clone_size: many; j_call: TRBJ2-7; cdr3_nt: TGTGCCAGCAGCTTAGAGCGGGAGAGGGACGAGCAGTACTTC; cdr3_aa: CASSLERERDEQYF
v_call: TRBV6-1; d_call: TRBD2; clone_size: many; j_call: TRBJ2-1; cdr3_nt: TGTGCCAGCAGCCCCGGGACTAGGATGAATGAGCAGTTCTTC; cdr3_aa: CASSPGTRMNEQFF
v_call: TRBV28; d_call: -; clone_size: -; j_call: TRBJ2-7; cdr3_nt: TGTGCCAGCAGTTTAGCTGGTAGTGGGTCCTACGAGCAGTACTTC; cdr3_aa: CASSLAGSGSYEQYF